This entry lists 29 T cell receptor beta chains sequenced from one sample in a study of cytomegalovirus exposure and HLA in healthy donors. TCRdb's table, derived via immunoSEQ multiplex PCR, lists solely in-frame clones and lacks some. The profile shows fewer than 200,000 clones, about nine tenths of them singletons. The sample consisted of PBMCs. These receptors all stem from a woman in her 30s in good health and CMV-seronegative.

This sequence joins TRBV21-1 and TRBJ1-5. TRBV21-1 is assigned pseudogene status. The CDR3 totals 10 residues. CDR3 amino acids: CAGTYQPQHF. DNA of the CDR3: TGTGCCGGTACGTATCAGCCCCAGCATTTT.

This clone turned up a few times. This chain links TRBV7-9 with TRBJ1-2; D may be TRBD1 (5 bases). CDR3 length: 14 amino acids. The V end was cut by 6 bases, the J end by 8 bases, with 19 bases between. CDR1 SEHNR and CDR2 FQNEAQ come from the germline V gene (reference sequence). CDR3: CASRANWGDFGYTF. DNA of the CDR3: TGTGCCAGCAGGGCTAATTGGGGGGACTTCGGCTACACCTTC. The whole variable domain, remainder taken from reference TRBV7-9 and TRBJ1-2, is DTGVSQNPRHKITKRGQNVTFRCDPISEHNRLYWYRQTLGQGPEFLTYFQNEAQLEKSRLLSDRFSAERPKGSFSTLEIQRTEQGDSAMYLCASRANWGDFGYTFGSGTRLTVV.

V and J are TRBV11-2 and TRBJ1-6, with D perhaps matching TRBD1 (6 bases). Germline V CDR1 and CDR2: SGHAT, FQNNGV. The CDR3 consists of 15 residues. Trimming left V 0 bases short and J 6 bases short, with 9 bases between. The CDR3: CASSLDRTANSPLHF. The CDR3 nucleotides read TGTGCCAGCAGCTTAGATAGGACAGCTAATTCACCCCTCCACTTT.

V gene TRBV6-1 combines with J gene TRBJ1-5; D remains ambiguous. Trimming pared 7 bases from V and 6 bases from J, leaving 19 bases between. The germline V gene has CDR1 MNHNS and CDR2 SASEGT. The CDR3 has 15 amino acids. CDR3 sequence (DNA): TGTGCCAGCACCCCTTACCAAGGGATCGGTCAGCCCCAGCATTTT. The encoded protein is CASTPYQGIGQPQHF.

This sequence joins TRBV27 and TRBJ2-7; D gene ambiguous. Per germline, CDR1 MNHEY and CDR2 SMNVEV (reference sequence). The CDR3 runs 14 residues. V was shortened by 5 bases and J by 3 bases, with 14 bases between the two germline ends. The CDR3 DNA reads as TGTGCCAGCAGTCCCCAAACCCCTCTCTACGAGCAGTACTTC. This encodes CASSPQTPLYEQYF.

The rearrangement joins TRBV19 to TRBJ1-2; no firm D call. Germline V gene sequence: CDR1 LNHDA, CDR2 SQIVND (reference sequence). V was cut by 3 bases and J by 7 bases, with 6 bases left in between. The CDR3 runs to 11 residues. The CDR3 protein is CASSINGGYTF. The CDR3 coding sequence is TGTGCCAGTAGTATTAACGGTGGCTACACCTTC.

This chain links TRBV9 with TRBJ2-2; D gene unclear. From germline, CDR1 is SGDLS and CDR2 YYNGEE. This CDR3 is built from 14 residues. V lost 2 bases and J lost 3, with 8 bases in between. This chain's CDR3 is CASSVWGHTGELFF. DNA for the CDR3: TGTGCCAGCAGCGTCTGGGGTCACACCGGGGAGCTGTTTTTT.

This clone was seen only once. The chain joins TRBV7-2 to TRBJ2-7; perhaps D is TRBD1 or TRBD2 (6 bases each). V lost 5 bases and J 7 bases, leaving 24 bases between the germline ends. CDR1 is SGHTA and CDR2 is FQGNSA in the germline V gene. There are 16 residues in the CDR3. The CDR3 DNA follows: TGTGCCAGCAGCCCCGAGGGGCAGGGGAGGTTTAAGGAGCAGTACTTC. It codes for CASSPEGQGRFKEQYF.

This sequence joins TRBV14 and TRBJ2-7, with D possibly TRBD1 on 5 matching bases. This CDR3 is built from 13 residues. The V and J ends lost 4 bases and 6 bases respectively, with 13 bases between them. The germline V gene encodes CDR1 SGHDN and CDR2 FVKESK. CDR3 region: CASSLQALSEQYF. In DNA form, the CDR3 reads TGTGCCAGCAGCCTACAGGCCCTAAGCGAGCAGTACTTC.

The chain couples TRBV6-1 to TRBJ1-1, with 10 bases lining up with TRBD1. Trimming took 4 bases from V and 1 from J; bases not matched to a gene: 9. This CDR3 has 17 amino acids. CDR1 and CDR2 (germline): MNHNS, SASEGT. The CDR3 nucleotides read TGTGCCAGCAGTGGTCCGGGACAGGGGCGGCCGAACACTGAAGCTTTCTTT. It translates to CASSGPGQGRPNTEAFF.

The chain uses TRBV7-2 and TRBJ1-4; D not resolved. The CDR3 is 15 amino acids. CDR1 and CDR2 from the germline V gene are SGHTA and FQGNSA. V gave up 2 bases and J gave up 0 bases, with 7 bases separating them. The CDR3 DNA is TGTGCCAGCAGCTTACGACTTGCAACTAATGAAAAACTGTTTTTT. Its translation: CASSLRLATNEKLFF.

The V gene is TRBV19, the J gene TRBJ1-3, with a possible D match to TRBD1 (6 bases). CDR1 LNHDA and CDR2 SQIVND come from the germline V gene (reference sequence). This CDR3 spans 15 amino acids. Deletions cut 7 bases from V and 0 bases from J, with 13 bases between. CDR3 residues: CASIDRQSSGNTIYF. The CDR3 nucleotides read TGTGCCAGTATTGACAGGCAGAGCTCTGGAAACACCATATATTTT. The whole variable domain, remainder taken from reference TRBV19 and TRBJ1-3, is DGGITQSPKYLFRKEGQNVTLSCEQNLNHDAMYWYRQDPGQGLRLIYYSQIVNDFQKGDIAEGYSVSREKKESFPLTVTSAQKNPTAFYLCASIDRQSSGNTIYFGEGSWLTVV.

This clone was detected only once. This rearrangement joins TRBV18 to TRBJ2-1, with 11 bases identical to TRBD2. CDR3 size: 16 residues. The trim removed 2 bases at V and 6 bases at J, leaving 6 bases unmatched. Germline-derived CDR1 and CDR2 are KGHSH and LQKENI. The CDR3 sequence is CASSPEKTSGTNEQFF. The DNA of the CDR3 is TGTGCCAGCTCACCAGAAAAGACTAGCGGGACCAATGAGCAGTTCTTC.

V usage is TRBV6-6 and J usage is TRBJ1-2; no clear D. In germline, CDR1 is MNHNY, CDR2 SVGAGI (reference sequence). The V and J ends lost 5 bases and 3 bases respectively, with 13 bases between them. CDR3 length equals 14 residues. The DNA of the CDR3 is TGTGCCAGCAGTCCTCGCCTTTCGGACTATGGCTACACCTTC. Its protein is CASSPRLSDYGYTF.

This chain joins TRBV4-2 and TRBJ2-3; unclear D gene. The CDR3 length is 17 residues. Trimming pared 3 bases from V and 2 bases from J, leaving 18 bases between. Germline loops: CDR1 LGHNA, CDR2 YNFKEQ. The CDR3 protein is CASSQARLSGATDTQYF. In DNA form, the CDR3 reads TGTGCCAGCAGCCAGGCTAGGTTATCTGGAGCCACAGATACGCAGTATTTT.

Only a few counts were recorded for this clone. Other DNA sequences in this sample translate to the same CDR3. This chain connects TRBV5-4 to TRBJ2-3; possible D gene TRBD2, 5 bases. CDR1 and CDR2 (germline): SGHNT, YYREEE (reference sequence). CDR3 length: 14 residues. With 1 base removed from V and 2 bases from J, the gap between germline ends came to 8 bases. CDR3 in amino acids: CASSLRGSTDTQYF. CDR3 bases: TGTGCCAGCAGCTTGCGAGGGTCCACAGATACGCAGTATTTT. Looking up the rest from reference TRBV5-4 and TRBJ2-3 gives the full variable domain: ETGVTQSPTHLIKTRGQQVTLRCSSQSGHNTVSWYQQALGQGPQFIFQYYREEENGRGNFPPRFSGLQFPNYSSELNVNALELDDSALYLCASSLRGSTDTQYFGPGTRLTVL.

This chain connects TRBV27 to TRBJ1-1, with 10 bases that match TRBD1. Looked up from germline, CDR1 is MNHEY and CDR2 is SMNVEV (reference sequence). The junction had 5 bases not matched to a gene; V was cut back by 0 bases and J by 4 bases. This CDR3 comprises 16 residues. The CDR3 nucleotides are TGTGCCAGCAGTTTATCCCCGGGACAGGGGCTCACTGAAGCTTTCTTT. Translation gives CASSLSPGQGLTEAFF.

The V call is TRBV5-1, the J call TRBJ2-1; D perhaps matches TRBD2 (7 bases). The CDR3 is made up of 12 amino acids. The germline CDR1 and CDR2 sequences are SGHRS and YFSETQ. V was clipped by 4 bases and J by 10 bases, with 12 bases between them. The chain's CDR3 is CASSAWGGEQFF. The CDR3 DNA follows: TGCGCCAGCAGCGCGTGGGGGGGCGAGCAGTTCTTC.

The chain joins TRBV29-1 to TRBJ1-1; D is ambiguous. Trimming took off 3 bases at V and 4 bases at J, with 3 bases between the two ends. The CDR3 extends over 10 amino acids. Germline-derived CDR1 and CDR2 are SQVTM and ANQGSEA. The CDR3 DNA reads as TGCAGCGTTGATCCCACTGAAGCTTTCTTT. Amino acids: CSVDPTEAFF. Full variable domain (rest looked up from reference TRBV29-1 and TRBJ1-1): SAVISQKPSRDICQRGTSLTIQCQVDSQVTMMFWYRQQPGQSLTLIATANQGSEATYESGFVIDKFPISRPNLTFSTLTVSNMSPEDSSIYLCSVDPTEAFFGQGTRLTVV.

The chain combines TRBV4-3 with TRBJ1-2; TRBD1 matches at 10 bases. V dropped 2 bases and J dropped 8; count of bases not matched to a gene: 5. The CDR3 has 14 amino acids. The germline V gene has CDR1 LGHNA and CDR2 YSLEER. The CDR3 bases are TGCGCCAGCAGCCAACGACAGGGGGCAGGGGGCTACACCTTC. This sequence encodes CASSQRQGAGGYTF.

The rearrangement uses TRBV20-1 and TRBJ1-6; D call uncertain. From germline, CDR1 is DFQATT and CDR2 SNEGSKA (reference sequence). The V end was cut by 0 bases, the J end by 14 bases, with 8 bases between. This CDR3 is 11 amino acids long. The chain's CDR3 is CSAREGNTLHF. The CDR3 nucleotides read TGCAGTGCTAGAGAGGGAAATACCCTCCACTTT.

The chain recombines TRBV27 with TRBJ2-1; TRBD1 is a possible D gene (6 bases). The CDR3 loop spans 19 amino acids. Germline values: CDR1 MNHEY, CDR2 SMNVEV (reference sequence). Trimming shortened V by 5 bases and J by 3 bases, and 26 bases separated the two germline ends. The CDR3 sequence: CASSKDSGIWNNNYNEQFF. The CDR3 DNA reads as TGTGCCAGCAGTAAGGACAGTGGGATATGGAACAACAACTACAATGAGCAGTTCTTC.

The chain combines TRBV19 with TRBJ2-7; weak D call: TRBD1 (5 bases). The CDR3 spans 13 residues. V was clipped by 10 bases and J by 2 bases, with 15 bases between them. The V gene's germline CDR1 is LNHDA and CDR2 SQIVND (reference sequence). CDR3 amino acids: CATMGQGPYEQYF. Written as DNA, the CDR3 is TGTGCCACCATGGGGCAGGGCCCCTACGAGCAGTACTTC.

The genes are TRBV4-2 and TRBJ1-1; unclear D gene. V shed 0 bases and J shed 1 base, with 9 bases lying between them. CDR3 length: 15 residues. Germline CDR1 and CDR2: LGHNA and YNFKEQ. CDR3 sequence: CASSQDLLPNTEAFF. DNA for the CDR3: TGTGCCAGCAGCCAAGACCTCTTGCCGAACACTGAAGCTTTCTTT.

The rearrangement uses TRBV2 and TRBJ2-2; perhaps TRBD2 as D (6 bases). The V and J ends lost 8 bases and 7 bases respectively, with 17 bases between them. There are 14 residues in the CDR3. Germline V gene sequence: CDR1 SNHLY, CDR2 FYNNEI. CDR3 loop: CASGASGALGELFF. CDR3 sequence (DNA): TGTGCCAGCGGGGCGTCGGGAGCGCTCGGGGAGCTGTTTTTT.

This clone was observed a handful of times. This chain joins TRBV7-6 and TRBJ2-7; TRBD1 agrees at 8 bases. J gave up 3 bases and V 0 bases, and 7 bases lay outside the gene matches. The CDR3 length is 16 residues. In germline, CDR1 is SGHVS, CDR2 FNYEAQ. This chain's CDR3 is CASSLAPGQVGYEQYF. CDR3 DNA: TGTGCCAGCAGCTTAGCTCCGGGACAGGTCGGCTACGAGCAGTACTTC. Variable domain in full (rest from reference TRBV7-6 and TRBJ2-7): GAGVSQSPRYKVTKRGQDVALRCDPISGHVSLYWYRQALGQGPEFLTYFNYEAQQDKSGLPNDRFSAERPEGSISTLTIQRTEQRDSAMYRCASSLAPGQVGYEQYFGPGTRLTVT.

This clone was seen once. J is TRBJ1-1 and V is TRBV29-1; D unclear. Trimming shortened V by 6 bases and J by 5 bases, and 16 bases separated the two germline ends. Looked up from germline, CDR1 is SQVTM and CDR2 is ANQGSEA. This CDR3 region has 13 residues. The CDR3 loop reads CSVHRGGGTEAFF. In DNA, the CDR3 is TGCAGCGTGCACCGGGGAGGCGGTACTGAAGCTTTCTTT. Filled out from reference TRBV29-1 and TRBJ1-1, the complete variable domain reads SAVISQKPSRDICQRGTSLTIQCQVDSQVTMMFWYRQQPGQSLTLIATANQGSEATYESGFVIDKFPISRPNLTFSTLTVSNMSPEDSSIYLCSVHRGGGTEAFFGQGTRLTVV.

CDR3 sequence: CASSPGQGQETQYF. Written as DNA, the CDR3 is TGTGCCAGCAGCCCCGGACAGGGCCAAGAGACCCAGTACTTC. The chain has TRBV5-4 and TRBJ2-5; 8 bases are a match to TRBD1. CDR3 size: 14 residues. Germline-derived CDR1 and CDR2 are SGHNT and YYREEE (reference sequence). V dropped 4 bases and J dropped 1; count of bases not matched to a gene: 3.

CDR3: CASSEYGENIQYF. CDR3 sequence (DNA): TGTGCCAGCAGTGAATATGGCGAAAACATTCAGTACTTC. The V gene is TRBV25-1, the J gene TRBJ2-4; D call uncertain. Trimming stripped 0 bases from V and 5 bases from J, with 5 bases between. This CDR3 is built from 13 residues. Germline V CDR1 and CDR2: MGHDK, SYGVNS.